These T cell receptor beta chains were read from a single sample in a study of blood T cells in healthy people across ages. TCRdb itself ran the 5' RACE reads through MiXCR, one entry per CDR3 protein. There are more than 1.4 million distinct CDR3 sequences in the sample; roughly 40% occur only once, and 7% to 9.5% lies in the top ten. The sample comprised blood. These receptors were obtained from a woman between 18 and 29 years old in good health. Each CDR3 is given with its conserved first and last residue. Fields, in order: CDR3 length, D gene, clone size, V gene, J gene, CDR3 protein, CDR3 DNA. A D gene is named only where the DNA matches it firmly. Expanded clones are given a class, and other clones once, few, many or no size at all.

>13|TRBD1|many|TRBV7-2|TRBJ1-2
CASSSTGVYGYTF
TGTGCCAGCAGCTCGACAGGGGTTTATGGCTACACCTTC
>13|TRBD1|-|TRBV5-1|TRBJ1-2
CTSSDDRDFGYTF
TGCACCAGCAGCGACGACAGGGACTTTGGCTACACCTTC
>15|-|-|TRBV7-6|TRBJ2-3
CASSKGGLFTDTQYF
TGTGCCAGCAGCAAAGGTGGGCTTTTCACAGATACGCAGTATTTT
>16|TRBD2|once|TRBV7-2|TRBJ2-7
CACSLAPASGSYEQYF
TGTGCCTGCAGCTTAGCGCCGGCTAGCGGGAGCTACGAGCAGTACTTC
>16|TRBD2|few|TRBV5-1|TRBJ2-3
CASSLGPAGATDTQYF
TGCGCCAGCAGCTTGGGGCCAGCGGGGGCCACAGATACGCAGTATTTT
>15|TRBD1|-|TRBV7-2|TRBJ1-6
CASSPRQGRNSPLHF
TGTGCCAGCAGCCCAAGACAGGGACGTAATTCACCCCTCCACTTT
>21|TRBD2|-|TRBV14|TRBJ2-3
CASSLRRTSGGLRSSTDTQYF
TGTGCCAGCAGCCTTCGGAGGACTAGCGGGGGGCTCCGTTCTAGCACAGATACGCAGTATTTT
>19|TRBD2|many|TRBV4-2|TRBJ2-7
CASSQDLSSGSAHSYEQYF
TGTGCCAGCAGCCAAGATCTATCTAGCGGGAGCGCTCACTCCTACGAGCAGTACTTC
>14|-|-|TRBV20-1|TRBJ2-2
CSARDGGNTGELFF
TGCAGTGCTAGAGATGGGGGAAACACCGGGGAGCTGTTTTTT
>13|TRBD1|once|TRBV25-1|TRBJ1-6
CASQGQNLSPLHF
TGTGCCAGCCAGGGACAGAATCTTTCACCCCTCCACTTT
>13|TRBD1|-|TRBV27|TRBJ1-2
CASSAGQAYGYTF
TGTGCCAGCAGTGCAGGACAGGCCTATGGCTACACCTTC
>13|-|-|TRBV2|TRBJ1-2
CASILNRNYGYTF
TGTGCCAGCATCCTAAACAGGAACTATGGCTACACCTTC
>14|TRBD2|-|TRBV11-2|TRBJ2-1
CASSSIAGGNEQFF
TGTGCCAGCAGTTCCATAGCGGGAGGGAATGAGCAGTTCTTC
>18|TRBD2|few|TRBV20-1|TRBJ2-6
CSAREPSGGATGANVLTF
TGCAGTGCTAGAGAGCCCAGCGGGGGGGCTACTGGGGCCAACGTCCTGACTTTC
>11|-|many|TRBV20-1|TRBJ2-1
CSASLSNEQFF
TGCAGTGCTAGTCTCAGTAATGAGCAGTTCTTC
>13|-|-|TRBV20-1|TRBJ1-5
CSAIPGLTFAQHF
TGCAGTGCTATTCCGGGCCTCACTTTCGCCCAGCATTTT
>9|-|few|TRBV27|TRBJ2-4
CASSKKQYF
TGTGCCAGCAGCAAAAAGCAGTACTTC
>15|TRBD1|-|TRBV11-2|TRBJ2-4
CASSYQGVAKNIQYF
TGTGCCAGCAGCTACCAGGGGGTTGCCAAAAACATTCAGTACTTC
>14|TRBD2|few|TRBV28|TRBJ2-3
CASRIAGQGDTQYF
TGTGCCAGCAGAATAGCGGGGCAGGGAGATACGCAGTATTTT
>14|-|many|TRBV4-1|TRBJ1-4
CASSLVTANEKLFF
TGCGCCAGCAGTCTCGTTACGGCTAATGAAAAACTGTTTTTT
>16|TRBD2|-|TRBV6-1|TRBJ2-1
CASSALGGVLGNEQFF
TGTGCCAGCAGTGCGCTCGGGGGGGTACTCGGGAATGAGCAGTTCTTC
>17|-|-|TRBV20-1|TRBJ2-7
CSARDLSSGLPSYEQYF
TGCAGTGCTAGAGATTTATCTTCGGGTTTGCCCTCCTACGAGCAGTACTTC
>10|-|-|TRBV5-1|TRBJ2-1
CARGRDAQFF
TGCGCCAGGGGCAGGGATGCGCAGTTCTTC
>14|TRBD2|-|TRBV6-2/TRBV6-3|TRBJ2-1
CATSVSGDIREQFF
TGTGCCACCTCGGTTAGCGGGGATATCAGGGAGCAGTTCTTC
>15|-|many|TRBV6-1|TRBJ1-6
CASSEMAGQNSPLHF
TGTGCCAGCAGTGAAATGGCGGGACAAAATTCACCCCTCCACTTT
>19|TRBD2|-|TRBV18|TRBJ2-3
CASSPRLAGGPTTTDTQYF
TGTGCCAGCTCACCACGACTAGCGGGAGGGCCTACCACCACAGATACGCAGTATTTT
>15|TRBD1|-|TRBV5-1|TRBJ1-5
CASSKGQGAPQPQHF
TGCGCCAGCAGCAAGGGACAGGGGGCTCCTCAGCCCCAGCATTTT
>13|-|-|TRBV10-3|TRBJ1-4
CAIKGHPNEKLFF
TGTGCCATCAAGGGACATCCTAATGAAAAACTGTTTTTT
>14|-|-|TRBV10-2|TRBJ2-7
CVSSESGDTTTQYF
TGCGTCAGCAGTGAGTCCGGGGATACTACGACGCAGTACTTC
>12|-|-|TRBV2|TRBJ2-5
CASSEAPGYRYF
TGTGCCAGCAGTGAAGCGCCGGGGTATCGGTACTTC
>13|TRBD1|few|TRBV10-3|TRBJ1-1
CAISPDRFGGTFF
TGTGCCATCAGCCCGGACAGGTTTGGAGGAACTTTCTTT
>15|-|-|TRBV6-6|TRBJ1-2
CASSLQGGSSYGYTF
TGTGCCAGCAGTTTACAGGGTGGCTCAAGCTATGGCTACACCTTC
>17|-|-|TRBV6-5|TRBJ1-2
CASSYSTLRSGNYGYTF
TGTGCCAGCAGTTACTCGACCCTCAGAAGTGGTAACTATGGCTACACCTTC
>13|-|-|TRBV5-1|TRBJ2-2
CASSSGHTGELFF
TGCGCCAGCAGCTCAGGTCACACCGGGGAGCTGTTTTTT
>16|-|few|TRBV3-1|TRBJ2-6
CASSQWGATGANVLTF
TGTGCCAGCAGCCAGTGGGGGGCAACTGGGGCCAACGTCCTGACTTTC
>15|-|-|TRBV5-1|TRBJ1-4
CASSLEDGTPEKLFF
TGCGCCAGCAGCTTAGAAGACGGGACACCGGAAAAACTGTTTTTT